These 14 T cell receptor beta chains came from one sample sequenced in a study of a mutant IDH1 vaccine in newly diagnosed glioma. As to time point: week 5, during vaccination. In the vaccine, a single dose held 300 ug of the mutant IDH1 20-mer peptide, along with topical imiquimod. These receptors are not linked to any known antigen. Sequencing used immunoSEQ multiplex PCR; TCRdb keeps in-frame clones, though not all of them. This table holds approximately 60,000 clones, approximately 86% found once. Sequencing used PBMCs, obtained from a glioma patient whose treatment included an IDH1 peptide vaccine. The receptors shown here come from a woman younger than 30 with glioma. Some clones in this sample may be carry-over from other donors' samples.

The chain uses TRBV5-6 and TRBJ2-3; 10 nucleotides agree with TRBD2. V trimming: 4 bases; J trimming: 5 bases; junction bases outside the gene matches: 10. CDR1 and CDR2 (germline): SGHDT, YYEEEE. This CDR3 spans 16 amino acids. The DNA of the CDR3 is TGTGCCAGCAGCCCCCAGCGGGAGGGCCGGATAGATACGCAGTATTTT. Protein sequence: CASSPQREGRIDTQYF.

V gene TRBV14 combines with J gene TRBJ2-1, with 8 bases identical to TRBD2. CDR3 length: 12 amino acids. The V gene end was trimmed by 4 bases and the J gene end by 12 bases; junction bases not matched to a gene: 5. From germline, CDR1 is SGHDN and CDR2 FVKESK. The CDR3 is CASSRPGLGQFF. The CDR3 nucleotides are TGTGCCAGCAGCCGACCGGGACTAGGGCAGTTCTTC.

In its sample, this clone was seen once. The V call is TRBV12-2, the J call TRBJ1-1; TRBD1 is the table's D call, not checked against the DNA. TRBV12-2 is described as a pseudogene. The CDR3 is 16 residues long. Here the CDR3 DNA reads TGTGCAAGTCGCTTAGGACAGGGCAAAAGGAACACTGAAGCTTTCTTT. It is translated as CASRLGQGKRNTEAFF.

The V and J genes are TRBV2 and TRBJ2-1; 8 nucleotides line up with TRBD2. The CDR3 totals 15 residues. V was pared by 6 bases and J by 2 bases, with 6 bases of the junction left unmatched. Per the germline V gene, CDR1 is SNHLY and CDR2 is FYNNEI. The CDR3 DNA follows: TGTGCCAGCAGACCAACTAGCGGTACCTACAATGAGCAGTTCTTC. Its translation: CASRPTSGTYNEQFF.

The chain employs TRBV6-1 and TRBJ2-7; possible D gene TRBD1, 6 bases. V was cut by 5 bases and J by 0 bases, with 8 bases left in between. The CDR3 is made up of 13 amino acids. The V gene's germline CDR1 is MNHNS and CDR2 SASEGT. In nucleotides, the CDR3 is TGTGCCAGCAGTACAGGGATCTCCTACGAGCAGTACTTC. This translates into CASSTGISYEQYF.

This chain connects TRBV11-1 to TRBJ2-7; D uncertain. CDR3 length: 14 amino acids. CDR1 SGHAT and CDR2 FQDESV come from the germline V gene (reference sequence). Trimming left V 5 bases short and J 2 bases short, with 13 bases between. The CDR3 region has the DNA TGTGCCAGCAGCCGACGGAGACCCCCCTACGAGCAGTACTTC. It yields the protein CASSRRRPPYEQYF.

The rearrangement joins TRBV30 to TRBJ2-7, with TRBD2 identical over 13 bases. The length of the CDR3 is 13 residues. Looked up from germline, CDR1 is GTSNPN and CDR2 is SVGIG (reference sequence). J was trimmed by 2 bases and V by 5 bases; bases with no gene match: 0. The chain's CDR3 is CAWGTSGTYEQYF. CDR3 nucleotides: TGTGCCTGGGGGACTAGCGGGACCTACGAGCAGTACTTC.

The chain is built from TRBV7-7 and TRBJ2-3; possibly TRBD1 for D (5 bases). Germline CDR1 SSHAT, CDR2 FNYEAQ (reference sequence). Trimming removed 5 bases from V and 2 bases from J, with 20 bases in between. The CDR3 totals 17 residues. For the CDR3, the DNA is TGTGCCAGCAGCGCCCATATAGGGGCCCACAACACAGATACGCAGTATTTT. This codes for CASSAHIGAHNTDTQYF.

J is TRBJ2-5 and V is TRBV5-4; D unresolved. The germline V gene has CDR1 SGHNT and CDR2 YYREEE (reference sequence). V dropped 0 bases and J dropped 3 bases, with 6 bases sitting between them. CDR3 length: 13 residues. The CDR3 nucleotides read TGTGCCAGCAGCTTGGTACAGAAAGAGACCCAGTACTTC. Its protein product is CASSLVQKETQYF.

V usage is TRBV27 and J usage is TRBJ2-7, with TRBD1 matching 9 bases. This CDR3 spans 13 amino acids. V gave up 2 bases and J gave up 6 bases; unmatched junction bases: 2. Germline CDR1 MNHEY, CDR2 SMNVEV (reference sequence). CDR3 loop: CASSLRTGVEQYF. CDR3 in DNA: TGTGCCAGCAGTTTAAGGACAGGGGTCGAGCAGTACTTC.

This clone occurred once. The chain has TRBV5-1 and TRBJ2-1; 8 bases fit TRBD2. CDR1 SGHRS and CDR2 YFSETQ come from the germline V gene. V gave up 1 base and J gave up 6 bases; unmatched junction bases: 3. This CDR3 has 14 residues. CDR3 in DNA: TGCGCCAGCAGCTTGCCGGGAGGGCTCAATGAGCAGTTCTTC. Translating gives CASSLPGGLNEQFF.

V usage is TRBV19 and J usage is TRBJ1-1; D not certain. CDR1 LNHDA and CDR2 SQIVND come from the germline V gene (reference sequence). V was cut by 7 bases and J by 3 bases, with 12 bases left in between. This CDR3 comprises 13 residues. This CDR3 reads CASNAGRYTEAFF. The CDR3 DNA sequence: TGTGCCAGTAACGCAGGAAGATACACTGAAGCTTTCTTT. Full variable domain (remainder filled in from reference TRBV19 and TRBJ1-1): DGGITQSPKYLFRKEGQNVTLSCEQNLNHDAMYWYRQDPGQGLRLIYYSQIVNDFQKGDIAEGYSVSREKKESFPLTVTSAQKNPTAFYLCASNAGRYTEAFFGQGTRLTVV.

The chain employs TRBV30 and TRBJ2-7; D perhaps matches TRBD2 (5 bases). Germline assignment: CDR1 GTSNPN and CDR2 SVGIG (reference sequence). There are 16 residues in the CDR3. With 3 bases removed from V and 4 bases from J, the gap between germline ends came to 22 bases. CDR3 amino acids: CAWSAPPAGRLYEQYF. As DNA, the CDR3 is TGTGCCTGGAGCGCACCCCCGGCGGGCCGACTATACGAGCAGTACTTC.

The rearrangement links TRBV6-5 to TRBJ2-3, with D hard to call. The CDR3 contains 13 residues. The V end lost 6 bases, the J end lost 8 bases, and 15 bases lay between the germline ends. CDR1 and CDR2 from the germline V gene are MNHEY and SVGAGI. CDR3 in amino acids: CASRGSPFGTQYF. The DNA of the CDR3 is TGTGCCAGCAGGGGTTCGCCTTTCGGTACGCAGTATTTT.